This TCR beta chain was recorded in a study of blood T cell repertoires in COVID-19 (dated by TCRdb to about 2020). With regard to the full study: Samples from collaborators originated in the United States, Italy and Spain and spanned both the acute and convalescent phases of COVID-19. A de-identified subject ID, COVID-19 status, age in years and sex were almost always included in the sample metadata. Where available, HLA class I and class II types were obtained from metadata supplied by the sample provider rather than from assay-based typing. The material from the prospective study consisted of cDNA or gDNA derived from T cells, B-cell-depleted T cells, or PBMCs. The samples were drawn from two sources: the first 160 participants of the ongoing ImmuneRACE study, and 1,000 to 1,500 subjects contributed by 6 global collaborators. Subjects who had been exposed to COVID-19, were actively infected with it, or had recovered from it provided the deeply sampled blood TCRbeta repertoires that made up the dataset. The repertoires were released in a freely available public database meant as a resource for research on the immune response to SARS-CoV-2.

On the study overall, not on this receptor specifically: The amount of clinical and demographic metadata varied by source and participant and was provided uncurated.

TCRbeta CDR3 regions were amplified from genomic DNA by means of the immunoSEQ Assay, a bias-controlled multiplex PCR. On the authors' methods: Within the assay, amplification of reference gene primers was used to estimate how many nucleated cells each sample contained. To quantify the absolute abundance of each unique TCRbeta CDR3 rearrangement, sequence reads were collapsed and filtered. For each sample, productive Simpson clonality was calculated as the square root of Simpson's diversity index across productive rearrangements. Held by TCRdb, this immuneACCESS table contains in-frame sequences only and omits some clones. Under half of the omission traces to an unresolved V gene where checked; the cause of the rest is unknown. V, J and clone size are those of that table, while D and trimming were read from the DNA. For this sample the table gives approximately 280,000 clones, of which around 89% were detected only once. Of the sample, roughly 4.8% falls within the top ten clones.

Collaborating institutions collected whole blood in K2EDTA tubes following their own protocols. For TCRbeta analysis, collaborator samples were shipped as frozen whole blood, as isolated PBMCs, or as DNA extracted from either sample type. V loses 0 bases of germline sequence and J loses 5 bases, and the interval between the two ends is 8 bases. For CDR1 and CDR2, the germline V gene lists SGHRS and YFSETQ. There are 13 amino acids in the CDR3, from cysteine to phenylalanine inclusive. CDR3 DNA is the only sequence kept; it has 39 bases, read in frame from the first base. Comment on this clone: Its antigen is unknown. No qualities accompany the bases; no much larger clone lies one base away.

The chain uses TRBV5-1 and TRBJ1-1; confidence is insufficient to name the D gene. The sequence was collected from a man aged 35-49 years with acute or convalescent COVID-19. Material: peripheral blood. The CDR3 region reads CASSLGRGTEAFF. Here is the DNA: TGCGCCAGCAGCTTGGGTCGGGGTACTGAAGCTTTCTTT.